This T cell receptor (beta chain) was retrieved from a study of blood T cell repertoires in COVID-19. Study-level information: Collection of acute and convalescent COVID-19 samples took place in the United States, Italy and Spain. In each case, the material was cDNA or gDNA derived from T cells, B-cell-depleted T cells, or PBMCs.

Original processing notes: Amplification with reference gene primers provided the estimates of nucleated cell counts. The repertoire was sequenced with immunoSEQ multiplex PCR; TCRdb's copy has only in-frame clones and lacks some. Clonal size and the V and J genes are those of that table, whereas D and trimming came from the DNA. The sample includes about 140,000 clones, about four fifths of them seen just once. Participants reported their clinical history, and cohort assignment relied on those reports. V lost 3 bases, J lost 2 bases, and 13 bases lay in between. Germline V gives CDR1 LNHDA, CDR2 SQIVND (reference sequence). There are 15 residues in the CDR3.

What was sequenced was PBMCs or T cells enriched from blood (not recorded which). The chain has TRBV19 and TRBJ1-1; D perhaps matches TRBD1 (6 bases). The receptor's source is a woman aged 50 to 60 with acute COVID-19. The CDR3 sequence: CASSIRGGLNTEAFF. In nucleotides, the CDR3 is TGTGCCAGTAGTATTCGAGGGGGACTAAACACTGAAGCTTTCTTT.